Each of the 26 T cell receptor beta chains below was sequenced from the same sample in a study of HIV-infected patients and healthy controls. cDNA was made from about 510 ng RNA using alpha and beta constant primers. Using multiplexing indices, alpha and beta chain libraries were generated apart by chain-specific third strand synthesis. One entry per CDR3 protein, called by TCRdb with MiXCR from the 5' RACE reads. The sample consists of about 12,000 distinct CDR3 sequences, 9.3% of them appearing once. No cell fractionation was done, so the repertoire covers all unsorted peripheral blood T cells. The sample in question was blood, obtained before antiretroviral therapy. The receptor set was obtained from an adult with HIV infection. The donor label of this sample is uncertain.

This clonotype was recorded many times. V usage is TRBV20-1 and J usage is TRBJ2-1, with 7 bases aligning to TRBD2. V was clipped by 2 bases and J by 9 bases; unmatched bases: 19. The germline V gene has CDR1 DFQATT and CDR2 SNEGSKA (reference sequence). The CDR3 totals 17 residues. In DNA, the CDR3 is TGCAGTGCTAGACCCCCTCGCGGGAGATCCTCCGGCAGTGAGCAGTTCTTC. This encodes CSARPPRGRSSGSEQFF.

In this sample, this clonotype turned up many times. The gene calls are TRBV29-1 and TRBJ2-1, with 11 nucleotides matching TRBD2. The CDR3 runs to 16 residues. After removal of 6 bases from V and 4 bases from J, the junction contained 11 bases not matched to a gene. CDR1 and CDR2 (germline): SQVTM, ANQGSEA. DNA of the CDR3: TGCAGCGTCGTCCCGTCTAGCGGGGGGCTGTACAATGAGCAGTTCTTC. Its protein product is CSVVPSSGGLYNEQFF.

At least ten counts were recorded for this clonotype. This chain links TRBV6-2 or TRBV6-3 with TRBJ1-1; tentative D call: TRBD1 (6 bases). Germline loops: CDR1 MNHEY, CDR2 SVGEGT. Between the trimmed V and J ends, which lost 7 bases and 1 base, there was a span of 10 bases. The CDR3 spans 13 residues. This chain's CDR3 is CASKGGSNTEAFF. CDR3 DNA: TGTGCCAGCAAAGGGGGATCGAACACTGAAGCTTTCTTT.

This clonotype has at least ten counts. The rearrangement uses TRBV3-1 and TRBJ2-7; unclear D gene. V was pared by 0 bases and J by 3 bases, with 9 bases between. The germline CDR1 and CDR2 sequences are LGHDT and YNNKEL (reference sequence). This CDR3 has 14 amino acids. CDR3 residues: CASSQDGLRYEQYF. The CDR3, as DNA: TGTGCCAGCAGCCAAGATGGGCTCCGCTACGAGCAGTACTTC.

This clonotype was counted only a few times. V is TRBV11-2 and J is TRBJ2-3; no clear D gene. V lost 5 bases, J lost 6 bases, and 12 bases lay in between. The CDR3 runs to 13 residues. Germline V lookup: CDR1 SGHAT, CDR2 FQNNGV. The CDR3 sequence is CASSPDTWDTQYF. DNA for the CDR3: TGTGCCAGCAGCCCCGACACATGGGATACGCAGTATTTT.

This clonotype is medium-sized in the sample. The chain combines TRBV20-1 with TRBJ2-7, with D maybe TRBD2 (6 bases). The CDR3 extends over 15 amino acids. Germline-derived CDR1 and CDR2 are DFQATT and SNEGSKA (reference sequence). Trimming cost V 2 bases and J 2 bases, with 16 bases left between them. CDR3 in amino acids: CSARSSATSTYEQYF. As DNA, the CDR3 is TGCAGTGCTAGATCTTCCGCGACTAGTACCTACGAGCAGTACTTC.

CDR3 sequence (DNA): TGCAGCGTGGGACATTTGAACACTGAAGCTTTCTTT. Residues: CSVGHLNTEAFF. The genes are TRBV29-1 and TRBJ1-1, with D perhaps matching TRBD1 (6 bases). Looked up from germline, CDR1 is SQVTM and CDR2 is ANQGSEA. V lost 6 bases to trimming and J lost 0 bases, with 8 bases between them. CDR3 size: 12 residues. Filled out from reference TRBV29-1 and TRBJ1-1, the complete variable domain reads SAVISQKPSRDICQRGTSLTIQCQVDSQVTMMFWYRQQPGQSLTLIATANQGSEATYESGFVIDKFPISRPNLTFSTLTVSNMSPEDSSIYLCSVGHLNTEAFFGQGTRLTVV.

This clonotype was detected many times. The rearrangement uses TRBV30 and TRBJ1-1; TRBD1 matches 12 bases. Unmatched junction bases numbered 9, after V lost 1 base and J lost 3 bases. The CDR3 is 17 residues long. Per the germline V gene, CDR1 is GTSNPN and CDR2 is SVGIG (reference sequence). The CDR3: CAWSAGQGAIWDTEAFF. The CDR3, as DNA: TGTGCCTGGAGTGCGGGACAGGGGGCGATTTGGGACACTGAAGCTTTCTTT.

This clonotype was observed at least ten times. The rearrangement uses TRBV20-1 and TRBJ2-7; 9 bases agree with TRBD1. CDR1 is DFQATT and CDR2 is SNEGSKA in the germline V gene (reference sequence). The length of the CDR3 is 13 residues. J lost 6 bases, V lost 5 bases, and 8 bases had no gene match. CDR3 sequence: CSAPGTGFSEQYF. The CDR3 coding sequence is TGCAGTGCTCCCGGGACAGGGTTTTCCGAGCAGTACTTC.

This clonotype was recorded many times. In DNA, the CDR3 is TGTGCCAGCAGCTTACAGCCACCAGGGAACACTGAAGCTTTCTTT. It specifies CASSLQPPGNTEAFF. The gene calls are TRBV7-8 and TRBJ1-1; D is undetermined. Trimming cost V 2 bases and J 1 base, with 11 bases left between them. This CDR3 has 15 amino acids. Germline CDR1 SGHVS, CDR2 FQNEAQ.

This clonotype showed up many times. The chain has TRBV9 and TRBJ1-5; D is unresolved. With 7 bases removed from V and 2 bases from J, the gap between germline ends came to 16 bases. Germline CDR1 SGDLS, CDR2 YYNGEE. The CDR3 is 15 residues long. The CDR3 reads CASVLPWAGNQPQHF. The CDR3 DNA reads TGTGCCAGCGTCCTACCTTGGGCAGGCAATCAGCCCCAGCATTTT.

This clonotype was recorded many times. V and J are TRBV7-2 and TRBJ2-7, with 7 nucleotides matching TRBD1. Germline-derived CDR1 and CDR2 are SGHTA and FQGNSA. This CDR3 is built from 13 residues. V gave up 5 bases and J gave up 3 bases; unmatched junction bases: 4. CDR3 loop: CASSPGTDYEQYF. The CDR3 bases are TGTGCCAGCAGCCCCGGGACAGACTACGAGCAGTACTTC.

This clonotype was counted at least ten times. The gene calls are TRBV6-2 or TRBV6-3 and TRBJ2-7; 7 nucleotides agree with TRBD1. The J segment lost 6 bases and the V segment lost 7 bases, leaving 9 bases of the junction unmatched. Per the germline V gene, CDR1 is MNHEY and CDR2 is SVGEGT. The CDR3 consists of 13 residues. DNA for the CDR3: TGTGCCAGCACCAACTTGAAGGGGGCCGAGCAGTACTTC. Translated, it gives CASTNLKGAEQYF.

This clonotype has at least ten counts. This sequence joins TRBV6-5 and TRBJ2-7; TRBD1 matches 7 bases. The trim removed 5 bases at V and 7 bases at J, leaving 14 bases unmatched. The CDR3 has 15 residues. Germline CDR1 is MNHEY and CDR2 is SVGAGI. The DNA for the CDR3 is TGTGCCAGCAGTCCCCGAGGACAGGCAGTAAGGGAGCAGTACTTC. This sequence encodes CASSPRGQAVREQYF.

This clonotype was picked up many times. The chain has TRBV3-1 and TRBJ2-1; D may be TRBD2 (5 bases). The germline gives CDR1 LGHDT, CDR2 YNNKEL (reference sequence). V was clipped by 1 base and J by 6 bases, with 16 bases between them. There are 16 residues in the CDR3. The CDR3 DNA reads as TGTGCCAGCAGCCAAGGAACGGGTGCCCGGGGCAATGAGCAGTTCTTC. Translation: CASSQGTGARGNEQFF.

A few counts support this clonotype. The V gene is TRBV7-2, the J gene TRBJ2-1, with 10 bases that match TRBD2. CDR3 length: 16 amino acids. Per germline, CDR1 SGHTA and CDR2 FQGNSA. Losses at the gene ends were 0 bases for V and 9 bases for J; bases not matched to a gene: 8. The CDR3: CASSLASSGGLGEQFF. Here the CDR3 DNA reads TGTGCCAGCAGCTTAGCCTCTAGCGGGGGTTTGGGTGAGCAGTTCTTC. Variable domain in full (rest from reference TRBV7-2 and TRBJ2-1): GAGVSQSPSNKVTEKGKDVELRCDPISGHTALYWYRQSLGQGLEFLIYFQGNSAPDKSGLPSDRFSAERTGGSVSTLTIQRTQQEDSAVYLCASSLASSGGLGEQFFGPGTRLTVL.

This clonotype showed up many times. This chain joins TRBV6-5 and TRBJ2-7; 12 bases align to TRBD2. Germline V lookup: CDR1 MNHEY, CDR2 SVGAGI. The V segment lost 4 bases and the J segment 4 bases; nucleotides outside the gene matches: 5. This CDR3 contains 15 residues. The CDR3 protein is CASSSGLAGTYEQYF. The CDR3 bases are TGTGCCAGCAGTTCCGGACTAGCGGGGACTTACGAGCAGTACTTC.

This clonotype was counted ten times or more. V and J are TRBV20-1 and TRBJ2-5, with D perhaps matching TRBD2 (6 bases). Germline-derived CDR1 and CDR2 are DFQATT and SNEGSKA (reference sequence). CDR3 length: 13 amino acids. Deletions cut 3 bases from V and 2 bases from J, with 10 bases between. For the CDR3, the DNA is TGCAGTGCTAGTGGTGGGGGGCAAGAGACCCAGTACTTC. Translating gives CSASGGGQETQYF.

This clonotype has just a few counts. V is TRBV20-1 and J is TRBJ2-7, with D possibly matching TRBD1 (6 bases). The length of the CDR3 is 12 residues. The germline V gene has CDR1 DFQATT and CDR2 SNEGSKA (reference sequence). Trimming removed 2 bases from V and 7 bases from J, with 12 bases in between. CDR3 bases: TGCAGTGCTAGAAGGGACAAGAGGGAGCAGTACTTC. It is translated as CSARRDKREQYF.

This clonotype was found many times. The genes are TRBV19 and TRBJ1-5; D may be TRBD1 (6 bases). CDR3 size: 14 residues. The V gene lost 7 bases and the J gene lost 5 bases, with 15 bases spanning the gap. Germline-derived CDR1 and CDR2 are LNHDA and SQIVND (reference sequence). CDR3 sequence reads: CASTLRGEDQPQHF. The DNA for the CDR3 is TGTGCCAGTACCCTAAGGGGGGAGGATCAGCCCCAGCATTTT. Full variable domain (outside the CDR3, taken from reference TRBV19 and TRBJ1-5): DGGITQSPKYLFRKEGQNVTLSCEQNLNHDAMYWYRQDPGQGLRLIYYSQIVNDFQKGDIAEGYSVSREKKESFPLTVTSAQKNPTAFYLCASTLRGEDQPQHFGDGTRLSIL.

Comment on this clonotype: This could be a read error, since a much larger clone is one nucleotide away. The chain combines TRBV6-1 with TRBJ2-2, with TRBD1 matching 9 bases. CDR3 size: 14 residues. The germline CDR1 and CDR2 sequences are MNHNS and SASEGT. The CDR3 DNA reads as TGTGCCAGCCACGGACAGGGGAACACCGGGGAGCTGCTTTTT. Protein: CASHGQGNTGELLF.

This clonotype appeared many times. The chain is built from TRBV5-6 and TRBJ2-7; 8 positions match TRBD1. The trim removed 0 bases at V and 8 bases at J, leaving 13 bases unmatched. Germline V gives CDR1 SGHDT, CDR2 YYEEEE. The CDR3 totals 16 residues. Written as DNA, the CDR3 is TGTGCCAGCAGCTTGGCGGGGCAGGGGGCTGCTAAGAAGCAGTACTTC. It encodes CASSLAGQGAAKKQYF.

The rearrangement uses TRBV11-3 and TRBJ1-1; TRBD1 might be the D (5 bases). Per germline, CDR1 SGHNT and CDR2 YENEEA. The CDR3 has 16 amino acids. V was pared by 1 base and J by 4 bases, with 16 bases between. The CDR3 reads CASSLGQGSGSTEAFF. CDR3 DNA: TGTGCCAGCAGCTTAGGGCAGGGTAGCGGTTCCACTGAAGCTTTCTTT.

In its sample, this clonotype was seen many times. Here the CDR3 reads CASSAGLGNEQYF. The DNA of the CDR3 is TGTGCCAGCAGTGCTGGCCTGGGGAACGAGCAGTACTTC. The chain recombines TRBV25-1 with TRBJ2-7; D is ambiguous. Per the germline V gene, CDR1 is MGHDK and CDR2 is SYGVNS. With 4 bases removed from V and 5 bases from J, the gap between germline ends came to 12 bases. CDR3 length equals 13 residues.

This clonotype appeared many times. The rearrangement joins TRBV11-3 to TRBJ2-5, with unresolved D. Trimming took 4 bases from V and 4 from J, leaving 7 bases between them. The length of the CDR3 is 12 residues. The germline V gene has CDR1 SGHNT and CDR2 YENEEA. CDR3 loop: CASSSDLETQYF. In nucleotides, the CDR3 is TGTGCCAGCAGCTCGGACCTAGAGACCCAGTACTTC.

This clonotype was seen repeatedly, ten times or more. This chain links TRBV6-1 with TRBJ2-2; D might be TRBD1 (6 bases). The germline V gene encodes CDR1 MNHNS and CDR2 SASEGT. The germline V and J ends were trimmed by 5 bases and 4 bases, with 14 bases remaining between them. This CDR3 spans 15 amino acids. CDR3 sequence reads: CASSKDSQATGELFF. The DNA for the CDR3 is TGTGCCAGCAGTAAGGACAGTCAGGCCACCGGGGAGCTGTTTTTT.